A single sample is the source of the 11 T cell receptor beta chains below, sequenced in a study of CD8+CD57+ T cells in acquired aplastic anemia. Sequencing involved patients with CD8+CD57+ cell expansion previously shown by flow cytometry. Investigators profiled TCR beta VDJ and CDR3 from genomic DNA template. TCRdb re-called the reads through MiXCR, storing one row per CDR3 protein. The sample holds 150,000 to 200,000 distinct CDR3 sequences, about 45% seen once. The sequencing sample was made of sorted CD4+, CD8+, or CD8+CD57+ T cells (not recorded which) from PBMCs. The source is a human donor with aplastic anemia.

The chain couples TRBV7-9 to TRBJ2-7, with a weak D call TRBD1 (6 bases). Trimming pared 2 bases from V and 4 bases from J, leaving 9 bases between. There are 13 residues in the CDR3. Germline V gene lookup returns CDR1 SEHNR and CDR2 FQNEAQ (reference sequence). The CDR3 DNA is TGTGCCAGCAGCTTATGGGGGCAGTACGAGCAGTACTTC. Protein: CASSLWGQYEQYF. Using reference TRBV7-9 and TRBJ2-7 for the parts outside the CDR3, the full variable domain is DTGVSQNPRHKITKRGQNVTFRCDPISEHNRLYWYRQTLGQGPEFLTYFQNEAQLEKSRLLSDRFSAERPKGSFSTLEIQRTEQGDSAMYLCASSLWGQYEQYFGPGTRLTVT.

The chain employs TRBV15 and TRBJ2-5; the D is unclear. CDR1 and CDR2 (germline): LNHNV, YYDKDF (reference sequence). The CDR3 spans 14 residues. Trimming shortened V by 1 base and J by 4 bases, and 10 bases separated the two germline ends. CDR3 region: CATSRVEVLETQYF. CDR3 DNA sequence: TGTGCCACCAGCAGAGTAGAAGTTTTAGAGACCCAGTACTTC.

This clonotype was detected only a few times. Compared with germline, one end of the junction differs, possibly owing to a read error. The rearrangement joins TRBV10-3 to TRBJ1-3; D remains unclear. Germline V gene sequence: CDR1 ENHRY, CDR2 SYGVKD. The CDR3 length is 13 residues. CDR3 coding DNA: TGTGCCAGCAGTTCACCAGGATCAAACACCATATATTTT. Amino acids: CASSSPGSNTIYF.

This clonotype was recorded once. DNA of the CDR3: TGTGCCAGCAGCGGTGGAGGGGTAGGCTACGAGCAGTACTTC. Translated: CASSGGGVGYEQYF. The J gene is TRBJ2-7, the V gene TRBV9, with D perhaps TRBD2 (6 bases). V was shortened by 3 bases and J by 3 bases, with 13 bases between the two germline ends. Per germline, CDR1 SGDLS and CDR2 YYNGEE. This CDR3 has 14 residues.

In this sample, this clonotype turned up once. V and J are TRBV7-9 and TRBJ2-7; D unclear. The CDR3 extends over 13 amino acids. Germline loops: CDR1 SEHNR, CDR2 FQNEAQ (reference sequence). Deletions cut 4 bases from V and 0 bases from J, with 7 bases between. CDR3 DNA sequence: TGTGCCAGCAGCTACCCTAGCTCCTACGAGCAGTACTTC. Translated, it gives CASSYPSSYEQYF.

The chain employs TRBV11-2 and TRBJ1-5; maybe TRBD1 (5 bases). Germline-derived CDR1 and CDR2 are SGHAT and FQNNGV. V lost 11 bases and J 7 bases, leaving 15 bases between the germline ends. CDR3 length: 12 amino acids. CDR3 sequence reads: CAWSVGAQPQHF. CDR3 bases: TGTGCCTGGAGTGTTGGGGCCCAGCCCCAGCATTTT.

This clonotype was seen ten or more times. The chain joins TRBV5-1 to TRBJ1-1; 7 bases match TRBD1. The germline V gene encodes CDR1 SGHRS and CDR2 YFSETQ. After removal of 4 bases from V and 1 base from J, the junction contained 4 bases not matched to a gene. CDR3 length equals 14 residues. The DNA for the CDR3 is TGCGCCAGCAGCGGGGGACAGCCGAACACTGAAGCTTTCTTT. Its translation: CASSGGQPNTEAFF.

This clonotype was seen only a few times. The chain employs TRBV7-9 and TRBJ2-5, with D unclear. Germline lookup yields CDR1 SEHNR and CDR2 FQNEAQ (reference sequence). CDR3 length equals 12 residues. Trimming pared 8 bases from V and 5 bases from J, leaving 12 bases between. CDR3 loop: CASVSARETQYF. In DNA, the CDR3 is TGTGCCAGCGTTTCGGCGAGGGAGACCCAGTACTTC. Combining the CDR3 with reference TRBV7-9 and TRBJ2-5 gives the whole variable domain DTGVSQNPRHKITKRGQNVTFRCDPISEHNRLYWYRQTLGQGPEFLTYFQNEAQLEKSRLLSDRFSAERPKGSFSTLEIQRTEQGDSAMYLCASVSARETQYFGPGTRLLVL.

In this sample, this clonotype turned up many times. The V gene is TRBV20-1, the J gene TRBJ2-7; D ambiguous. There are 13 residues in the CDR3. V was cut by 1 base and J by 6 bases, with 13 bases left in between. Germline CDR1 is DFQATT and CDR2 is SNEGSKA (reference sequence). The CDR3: CSARGGSFGEQYV. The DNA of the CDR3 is TGCAGTGCTAGAGGGGGTAGCTTCGGCGAGCAGTACGTC.

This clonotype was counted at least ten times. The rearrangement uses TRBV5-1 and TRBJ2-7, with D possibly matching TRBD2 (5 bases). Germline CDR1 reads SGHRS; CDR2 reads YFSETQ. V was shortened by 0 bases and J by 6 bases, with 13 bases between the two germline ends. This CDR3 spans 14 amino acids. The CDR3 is CASSLANPGSEQYV. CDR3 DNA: TGCGCCAGCAGCTTGGCCAACCCGGGGTCCGAGCAGTACGTC.

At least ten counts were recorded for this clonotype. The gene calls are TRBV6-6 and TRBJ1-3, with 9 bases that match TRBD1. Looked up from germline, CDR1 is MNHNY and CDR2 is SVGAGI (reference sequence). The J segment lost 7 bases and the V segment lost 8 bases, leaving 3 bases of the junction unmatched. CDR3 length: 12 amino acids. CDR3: CASRDRVNTIYF. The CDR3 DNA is TGTGCCAGCCGGGACAGGGTCAACACCATATATTTT.